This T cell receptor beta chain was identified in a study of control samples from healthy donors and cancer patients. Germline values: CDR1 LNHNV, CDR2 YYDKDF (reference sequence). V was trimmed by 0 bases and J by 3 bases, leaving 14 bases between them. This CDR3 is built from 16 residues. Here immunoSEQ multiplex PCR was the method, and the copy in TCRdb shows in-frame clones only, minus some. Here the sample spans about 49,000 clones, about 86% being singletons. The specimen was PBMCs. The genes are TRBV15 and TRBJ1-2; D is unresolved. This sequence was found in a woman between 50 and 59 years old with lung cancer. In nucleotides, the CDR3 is TGTGCCACCAGCAGAGAGGTTGGAGGGTTCGACTATGGCTACACCTTC. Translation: CATSREVGGFDYGYTF. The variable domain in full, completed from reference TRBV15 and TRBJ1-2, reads DAMVIQNPRYQVTQFGKPVTLSCSQTLNHNVMYWYQQKSSQAPKLLFHYYDKDFNNEADTPDNFQSRRPNTSFCFLDIRSPGLGDTAMYLCATSREVGGFDYGYTFGSGTRLTVV.